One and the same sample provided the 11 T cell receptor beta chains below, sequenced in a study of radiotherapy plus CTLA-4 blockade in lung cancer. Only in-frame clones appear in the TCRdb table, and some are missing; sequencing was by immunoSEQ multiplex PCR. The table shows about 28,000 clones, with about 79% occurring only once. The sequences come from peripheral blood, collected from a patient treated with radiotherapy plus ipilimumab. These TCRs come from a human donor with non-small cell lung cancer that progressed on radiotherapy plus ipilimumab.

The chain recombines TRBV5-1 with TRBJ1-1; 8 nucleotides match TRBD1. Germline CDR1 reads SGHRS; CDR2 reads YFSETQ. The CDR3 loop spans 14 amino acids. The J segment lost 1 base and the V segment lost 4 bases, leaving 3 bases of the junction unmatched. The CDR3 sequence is CASSQDRGNTEAFF. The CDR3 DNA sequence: TGCGCCAGCAGCCAAGACAGGGGGAACACTGAAGCTTTCTTT.

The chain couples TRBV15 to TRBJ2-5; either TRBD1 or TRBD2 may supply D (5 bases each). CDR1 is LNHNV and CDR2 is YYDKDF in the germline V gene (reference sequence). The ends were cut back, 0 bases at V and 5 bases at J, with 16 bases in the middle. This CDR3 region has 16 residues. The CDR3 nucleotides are TGTGCCACCAGCAGAGATGTCGGGACCGACTCTGAGACCCAGTACTTC. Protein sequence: CATSRDVGTDSETQYF.

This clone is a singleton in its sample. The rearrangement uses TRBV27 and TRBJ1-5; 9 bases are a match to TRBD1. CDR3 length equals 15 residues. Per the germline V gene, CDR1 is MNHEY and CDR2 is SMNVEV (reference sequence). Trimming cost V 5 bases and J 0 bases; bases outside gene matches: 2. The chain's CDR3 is CASSTQGASNQPQHF. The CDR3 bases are TGTGCCAGCAGTACACAGGGGGCTAGCAATCAGCCCCAGCATTTT.

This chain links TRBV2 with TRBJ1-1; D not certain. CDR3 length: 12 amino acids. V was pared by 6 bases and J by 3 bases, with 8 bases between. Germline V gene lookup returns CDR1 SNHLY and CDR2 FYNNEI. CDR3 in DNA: TGTGCCAGCAGCCGCGTAGACACTGAAGCTTTCTTT. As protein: CASSRVDTEAFF.

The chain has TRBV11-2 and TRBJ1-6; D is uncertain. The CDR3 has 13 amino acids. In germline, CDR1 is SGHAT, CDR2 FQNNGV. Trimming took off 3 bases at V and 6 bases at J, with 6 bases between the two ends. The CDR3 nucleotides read TGTGCCAGCAGCTTTGACCCTAATTCACCCCTCCACTTT. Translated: CASSFDPNSPLHF.

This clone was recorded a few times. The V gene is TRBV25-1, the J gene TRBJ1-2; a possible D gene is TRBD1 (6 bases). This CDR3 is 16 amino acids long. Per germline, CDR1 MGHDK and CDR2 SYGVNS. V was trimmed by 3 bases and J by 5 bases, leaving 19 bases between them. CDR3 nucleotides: TGTGCCAGCAGTGACTCTTCCCTCGACAGGCTTTATGGCTACACCTTC. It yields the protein CASSDSSLDRLYGYTF.

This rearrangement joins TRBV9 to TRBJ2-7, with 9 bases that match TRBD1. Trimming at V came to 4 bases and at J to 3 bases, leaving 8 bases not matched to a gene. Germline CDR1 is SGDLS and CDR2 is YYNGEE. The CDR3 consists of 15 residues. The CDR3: CASSPGGTGHYEQYF. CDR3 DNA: TGTGCCAGCAGCCCCGGGGGGACAGGGCACTACGAGCAGTACTTC.

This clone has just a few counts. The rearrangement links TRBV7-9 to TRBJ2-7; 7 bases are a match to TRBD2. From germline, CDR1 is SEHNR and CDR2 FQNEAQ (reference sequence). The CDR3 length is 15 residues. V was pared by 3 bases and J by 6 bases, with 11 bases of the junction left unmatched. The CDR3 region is CASSFGLGRNREQYF. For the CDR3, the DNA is TGTGCCAGCAGCTTCGGACTAGGACGAAACCGCGAGCAGTACTTC.

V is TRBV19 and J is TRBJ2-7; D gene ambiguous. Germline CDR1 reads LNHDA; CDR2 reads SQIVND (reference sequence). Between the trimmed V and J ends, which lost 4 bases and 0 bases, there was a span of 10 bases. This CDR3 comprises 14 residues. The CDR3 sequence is CASSTDVSSYEQYF. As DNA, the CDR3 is TGTGCCAGTAGTACGGACGTCAGCTCCTACGAGCAGTACTTC.

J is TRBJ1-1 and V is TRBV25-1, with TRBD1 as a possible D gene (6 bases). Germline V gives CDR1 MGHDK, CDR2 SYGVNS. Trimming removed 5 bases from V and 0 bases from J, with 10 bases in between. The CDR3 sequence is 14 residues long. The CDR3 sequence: CASSQGGMNTEAFF. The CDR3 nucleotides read TGTGCCAGCAGTCAAGGGGGGATGAACACTGAAGCTTTCTTT.

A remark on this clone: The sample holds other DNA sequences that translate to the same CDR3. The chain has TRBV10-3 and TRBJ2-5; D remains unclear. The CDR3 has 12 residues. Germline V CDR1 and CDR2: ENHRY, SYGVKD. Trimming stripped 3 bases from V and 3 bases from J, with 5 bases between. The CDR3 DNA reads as TGTGCCATCAGTGAAAGCGAAGAGACCCAGTACTTC. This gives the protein CAISESEETQYF.